This T cell receptor (beta chain) was identified during a study of blood T cell repertoires in COVID-19. As for the study in general: Samples of COVID-19 (acute and convalescent) were obtained from the United States, Italy and Spain. PBMCs, B-cell-depleted T cells, or T cells were the source of the cDNA or gDNA that made up the material.

In the original analysis: Using reference gene primer amplification, nucleated cell counts were estimated. The repertoire was sequenced with immunoSEQ multiplex PCR; TCRdb's copy has only in-frame clones and lacks some. The DNA gave D and trimming, while V, J and clone size come from that table. The sample lists 230,000 or so clones; 80% to 85% were seen once. With 0 bases clipped from V and 7 bases from J, the junction kept 4 bases outside the gene matches. Germline values: CDR1 LGHNA, CDR2 YNFKEQ. There are 15 residues in the CDR3. V and J are TRBV4-2 and TRBJ1-5; TRBD1 matches 9 bases. Sequencing used peripheral blood. This receptor was identified in a man in his fifties with active or convalescent COVID-19. The CDR3 region is CASSQEDRGVQPQHF. CDR3 nucleotide sequence: TGTGCCAGCAGCCAAGAGGACAGGGGAGTACAGCCCCAGCATTTT.